This T cell receptor beta chain was identified during a study of cytomegalovirus exposure and HLA in healthy donors. As to this clone: Its target is not known.

The assay was immunoSEQ multiplex PCR, and TCRdb's table has in-frame clones only and misses some. The top ten hold approximately 20% of the sample, which has 150,000 to 160,000 clones, about 88% seen once. General study findings and limits: The study designated fewer than 200 TCR beta chains cytomegalovirus-associated. That first-cohort TCR clusters tended to co-occur in the 100 to 150 validation repertoires was found in a later analysis.

This TCR came from a man younger than 30 in good health and CMV-seropositive. Sequenced input: PBMCs.

CDR3 region: CASGFAQSTDTQYF. The CDR3 DNA reads TGTGCTAGTGGTTTTGCCCAGAGCACAGATACGCAGTATTTT. This sequence joins TRBV12-5 and TRBJ2-3, with no clear D. Trimming left V 3 bases short and J 0 bases short, with 7 bases between. The CDR3 extends over 14 amino acids. CDR1 is LGHNT and CDR2 is FRNRAP in the germline V gene.